This T cell receptor beta chain was found in a study of blood T cells in healthy people across ages. For the second PCR, which ran for about 6 to 11 cycles, a sample-barcoded 5' primer and a J-beta primer mix were used. TCRdb fed the 5' RACE reads into MiXCR, producing one record per CDR3 protein. The data hold some 900,000 distinct CDR3 sequences, with 45% to 50% observed a single time. The CDR3 contains 15 residues. V shed 4 bases and J shed 2 bases, with 12 bases lying between them. Germline-derived CDR1 and CDR2 are LGHNA and YNFKEQ. The clonotype originates from a man aged 25 to 40 in good health. The chain joins TRBV4-2 to TRBJ1-5; D uncertain. Sequencing was done on a sample of blood. The CDR3 DNA follows: TGTGCCAGCAGCCTTTTAGGGAATGGCAATCAGCCCCAGCATTTT. Amino acid sequence: CASSLLGNGNQPQHF.